The 18 T cell receptor beta chains below come from one sample, sequenced in a study of regulatory T cells in long-lasting Graves disease. Construction of the TCR beta libraries employed iRepertoire HTBI primers in conjunction with Arm-PCR of CDR3 regions. TCRdb itself ran the multiplex PCR reads through MiXCR, one entry per CDR3 protein. Among approximately 360,000 distinct CDR3 sequences, about an eighth were seen once, and the ten largest hold approximately 20%. Time point described: newly diagnosed GD, antithyroid drugs for less than 3 months. Extracted PBMC RNA gave rise to the TCR library. This sample also belongs to another study, concerning T cells in Graves' hyperthyroidism and ophthalmopathy.

Specimen: peripheral blood mononuclear cells (PBMCs), collected at new diagnosis, from a patient treated with antithyroid drugs. The receptors shown here come from a woman aged 18-30 years with Graves disease.

In its sample, this clonotype was seen many times. The genes are TRBV2 and TRBJ2-1; 7 nucleotides align to TRBD2. V trimming: 7 bases; J trimming: 7 bases; junction bases outside the gene matches: 7. Looked up from germline, CDR1 is SNHLY and CDR2 is FYNNEI. This CDR3 is 13 amino acids long. The CDR3 loop reads CASIASGFNEQFF. The DNA for the CDR3 is TGTGCCAGCATCGCTAGCGGCTTTAATGAGCAGTTCTTC. The whole variable domain, remainder taken from reference TRBV2 and TRBJ2-1, is EPEVTQTPSHQVTQMGQEVILRCVPISNHLYFYWYRQILGQKVEFLVSFYNNEISEKSEIFDDQFSVERPDGSNFTLKIRSTKLEDSAMYFCASIASGFNEQFFGPGTRLTVL.

There are a few counts of this clonotype. The V call is TRBV12-3 or TRBV12-4, the J call TRBJ2-2, with D maybe TRBD1 (6 bases). This CDR3 region has 16 residues. Trimming took 3 bases from V and 5 from J, leaving 16 bases between them. CDR3 coding DNA: TGTGCCAGCAGTTTTAACTGGCAGGGGAGAACCGGGGAGCTGTTTTTT. Its protein is CASSFNWQGRTGELFF.

The rearrangement links TRBV7-9 to TRBJ2-5; D possibly corresponds to TRBD1 (6 bases). This CDR3 region has 14 residues. V was pared by 5 bases and J by 7 bases, with 17 bases between. The germline V gene has CDR1 SEHNR and CDR2 FQNEAQ (reference sequence). The CDR3 reads CASSLGQIRLTQYF. CDR3 coding DNA: TGTGCCAGCAGCCTCGGACAGATTAGATTGACCCAGTACTTC.

Many counts were recorded for this clonotype. The chain uses TRBV12-3 or TRBV12-4 and TRBJ1-1; TRBD1 matches at 7 bases. Trimming cost V 6 bases and J 1 base; bases outside gene matches: 5. CDR3 length equals 14 residues. The CDR3, as DNA: TGTGCCAGCAGCCCTAGGACAGGGAACACTGAAGCTTTCTTT. Amino acids: CASSPRTGNTEAFF.

This clonotype was recorded many times. V is TRBV28 and J is TRBJ1-2; D gene unclear. The CDR3 contains 15 residues. Deletions cut 5 bases from V and 2 bases from J, with 15 bases between. Germline loops: CDR1 MDHEN, CDR2 SYDVKM. The CDR3 here is CASSPHSESNYGYTF. The CDR3 DNA sequence: TGTGCCAGCAGTCCTCACAGTGAGTCGAACTATGGCTACACCTTC.

This clonotype was seen repeatedly, ten times or more. The chain carries TRBV7-3 and TRBJ2-1; D is perhaps TRBD1 or TRBD2 (5 bases each). This CDR3 is 15 amino acids long. The V gene lost 5 bases and the J gene lost 0 bases, with 11 bases spanning the gap. Germline V gene lookup returns CDR1 SGHTA and CDR2 FQGTGA. The CDR3 DNA sequence: TGTGCCAGCAGCCCCGTCGGGGCCTCCTACAATGAGCAGTTCTTC. The encoded protein is CASSPVGASYNEQFF.

In this sample, this clonotype turned up a few times. This rearrangement joins TRBV9 to TRBJ2-3; D unclear. V was cut by 2 bases and J by 0 bases, with 4 bases left in between. The germline CDR1 and CDR2 sequences are SGDLS and YYNGEE. The CDR3 length is 13 residues. The chain's CDR3 is CASSVASTDTQYF. The CDR3 DNA is TGTGCCAGCAGCGTGGCGAGCACAGATACGCAGTATTTT.

This clonotype has a count of ten or more. The chain is built from TRBV2 and TRBJ2-1, with 8 bases lining up with TRBD2. The CDR3 has 15 residues. Germline V gene sequence: CDR1 SNHLY, CDR2 FYNNEI. Trimming cost V 6 bases and J 3 bases; bases outside gene matches: 7. The CDR3 sequence: CASRGGLARYNEQFF. DNA of the CDR3: TGTGCCAGCAGGGGCGGACTAGCCCGCTACAATGAGCAGTTCTTC.

Ten or more counts support this clonotype. The chain employs TRBV6-1 and TRBJ1-1, with a tentative D call TRBD1 (5 bases). The germline CDR1 and CDR2 sequences are MNHNS and SASEGT. CDR3 length: 14 amino acids. Between the trimmed V and J ends, which lost 2 bases and 3 bases, there was a span of 10 bases. The CDR3 is CASSELGTHTEAFF. The CDR3 nucleotides are TGTGCCAGCAGTGAATTAGGGACCCACACTGAAGCTTTCTTT.

This clonotype was found many times. This chain joins TRBV7-2 and TRBJ2-7, with D possibly TRBD1 on 6 matching bases. This CDR3 region has 15 residues. CDR1 and CDR2 (germline): SGHTA, FQGNSA. V lost 5 bases and J 0 bases, leaving 14 bases between the germline ends. The CDR3 bases are TGTGCCAGCAGCGGGTTACAGGGACCCTCCTACGAGCAGTACGTC. This translates into CASSGLQGPSYEQYV.

This clonotype was seen a few times. V usage is TRBV6-2 or TRBV6-3 and J usage is TRBJ2-7; TRBD2 aligns across 7 bases. The trim removed 4 bases at V and 0 bases at J, leaving 15 bases unmatched. The V gene's germline CDR1 is MNHEY and CDR2 SVGEGT. This CDR3 has 18 residues. The CDR3 region is CASSLGPGLGESSYEQYF. The CDR3 nucleotides read TGTGCCAGCAGTTTGGGCCCAGGACTAGGGGAGAGCTCCTACGAGCAGTACTTC.

This clonotype came up many times. CDR3 region: CASSLINLGEAAQETQYF. The CDR3 nucleotides are TGTGCCAGCAGCTTAATTAATCTGGGGGAGGCGGCCCAAGAGACCCAGTACTTC. The rearrangement links TRBV7-2 to TRBJ2-5; perhaps TRBD2 as D (6 bases). V lost 2 bases and J 1 base, leaving 20 bases between the germline ends. The CDR3 runs 18 residues. Germline-derived CDR1 and CDR2 are SGHTA and FQGNSA.

This clonotype showed up just a few times. The rearrangement uses TRBV7-9 and TRBJ2-5, with 8 nucleotides matching TRBD1. CDR1 is SEHNR and CDR2 is FQNEAQ in the germline V gene (reference sequence). The CDR3 is 18 amino acids. J was trimmed by 2 bases and V by 7 bases; bases with no gene match: 18. The CDR3 protein is CASTQGARGAWSQETQYF. The CDR3 DNA reads as TGTGCCAGCACCCAGGGGGCGCGGGGCGCGTGGTCACAAGAGACCCAGTACTTC.

This clonotype was detected ten times or more. The V gene is TRBV11-2, the J gene TRBJ2-1; D might be TRBD1 (6 bases). V was clipped by 0 bases and J by 6 bases, with 27 bases between them. Germline V lookup: CDR1 SGHAT, CDR2 FQNNGV. The CDR3 extends over 20 amino acids. CDR3 nucleotide sequence: TGTGCCAGCAGCTTAGATTGGGTACAGGGTAGGGTCCACGGCGGCAATGAGCAGTTCTTC. This gives the protein CASSLDWVQGRVHGGNEQFF.

This clonotype was counted ten times or more. The chain uses TRBV28 and TRBJ2-4, with TRBD1 as a possible D gene (5 bases). V was shortened by 3 bases and J by 4 bases, with 16 bases between the two germline ends. There are 16 residues in the CDR3. Germline loops: CDR1 MDHEN, CDR2 SYDVKM. The CDR3 is CASSFDRYVRKNIQYF. CDR3 DNA: TGTGCCAGCAGTTTCGACAGATATGTACGGAAAAACATTCAGTACTTC.

In this sample, this clonotype turned up many times. This chain joins TRBV11-2 and TRBJ2-1; 8 nucleotides line up with TRBD2. Germline V CDR1 and CDR2: SGHAT, FQNNGV. The CDR3 is 15 residues long. V dropped 5 bases and J dropped 0; count of bases not matched to a gene: 3. The DNA for the CDR3 is TGTGCCAGCAGCCTAGGACTAGCCTCCTACAATGAGCAGTTCTTC. Translated: CASSLGLASYNEQFF.

The chain joins TRBV7-9 to TRBJ2-1, with 8 bases that match TRBD2. Germline V gene sequence: CDR1 SEHNR, CDR2 FQNEAQ (reference sequence). The length of the CDR3 is 18 residues. The ends lost 4 bases at V and 0 bases at J; junction bases unmatched: 11. The CDR3 nucleotides read TGTGCCAGCAGCTATAATCAGGTTAGCGGGGCCTCCTACAATGAGCAGTTCTTC. Translated, it gives CASSYNQVSGASYNEQFF.

This clonotype was detected many times. One end of the junction fails to match germline, which may point to a read error. The chain recombines TRBV6-1 with TRBJ1-1; perhaps TRBD1 as D (6 bases). The CDR3 spans 14 residues. CDR1 is MNHNS, CDR2 SASEGT, per germline. CDR3 coding DNA: TGTGCCAGCGGCTCCCGTGACAGGAACCCTGAAGCTTTCTTT. It translates to CASGSRDRNPEAFF.